This T cell receptor beta chain appears in the sequencing data of a study of T cell responses to AZD1222 COVID-19 vaccine. Study results and caveats: Spike-specific TCR breadth and depth rose after two AZD1222 doses. Just six AZD1222 recipients were seropositive at baseline. The sample set comprised mostly white British donors with more females, and clonal diversity was possibly underestimated.

About this clone itself: The antigen is not known.

Some second doses came at about 4 weeks and others at about 12 weeks; these were pooled. Measured with immunoSEQ multiplex PCR; TCRdb has only the in-frame clones, and not every one. Of 250,000 to 300,000 clones listed, almost 95% are singletons. V lost 5 bases and J lost 5; bases outside the gene matches: 13. This CDR3 is 17 amino acids long. CDR1 is MDHEN, CDR2 SYDVKM, per germline. This TCR was sampled from an adult who received the AZD1222 COVID-19 vaccine. The sequencing used peripheral blood, collected 28 days after the second AZD1222 dose. This chain links TRBV28 with TRBJ2-3, with 10 nucleotides matching TRBD2. The CDR3 reads CASSRPWLAGGGDTQYF. The CDR3, as DNA: TGTGCCAGCAGTCGCCCCTGGTTAGCGGGGGGAGGAGATACGCAGTATTTT.